This record covers a single T cell receptor beta chain. The target of this receptor is not known. The input lacks base qualities; no much larger clone sits a single base away. V drops 2 bases and J drops 5 bases, leaving 15 bases in between. Taken from the germline V gene (reference sequence), the CDR1 and CDR2 loops are LNHDA and SQIVND. The CDR3 holds 15 amino acids from the cysteine to the phenylalanine. Solely the CDR3 DNA is kept, with 45 bases framed from the first base. The library was obtained by the immunoSEQ multiplex PCR assay. For most patients, genomic DNA was isolated with the Qiagen DNeasy Blood and Tissue Kit and shipped frozen to Adaptive Biotechnologies for TCR sequencing. High-throughput TCR-beta CDR3 sequencing of genomic DNA from most patients was performed by Adaptive Biotechnologies. The paper's processing steps were these. Adaptive's ImmunoSEQ software supplied the TCR sequencing data for around 19 patients, while MiXCR and VDJtools were used to process three other patients. CD4 versus CD8 sorting errors were corrected by removing sequences found in both subsets at a frequency ratio below 5:1. Because the origin of CDR3 nucleotide sequences shared between donor and recipient could not be assigned, those sequences were removed. At least 2-fold expansion over unstimulated cells and a minimum CFSE-low frequency of 0.002% (template counts) or 0.001% (read counts) were required for clones to be classified as alloreactive. Mappable clones were those detected in sequenced pre-transplant spleen, lymph node, or MLR CFSE-low populations of the donor or recipient. Cumulative frequency of alloreactive clones was calculated as a percentage of all sequences weighted by copy number. TCRdb mirrors the immuneACCESS table, restricted to in-frame sequences. Some clones are absent from its copies; in checked studies, under half trace to an unresolved V gene, and the reason for the others is unknown. The V and J calls and the clone size are those of that table, but D and trimming were determined from the DNA. The sample table shows about 50,000 clones, and around 90% are seen once. Of the sample, more than 2% is held by the ten largest clones.

The sample originates from a study of graft-versus-host responses after intestinal transplantation (dated by TCRdb to the early 2020s). The study in broad terms: Multivisceral, liver-intestinal, or isolated intestinal transplants were received by the recipients. Every recipient was given anti-thymocyte globulin induction, then maintenance tacrolimus and steroids for 2 to 4 years. Donor T cell macrochimerism was defined as a peak of at least 4% donor T cells among recipient peripheral blood mononuclear cells. Samples from three later patients were sequenced in-house on an Illumina MiSeq with MiXCR processing rather than by the commercial service. After intestinal transplantation, graft-versus-host and host-versus-graft alloreactive T cell clones in the graft, circulation and bone marrow were tracked using bulk TCR-beta CDR3 sequencing. A cohort of about two dozen intestinal transplant recipients, including one retransplant, was enrolled, and a few patients lacking pretransplant specimens were excluded. Alloreactive clones were identified by sequencing pre-transplant mixed lymphocyte reaction products and comparing these products with unstimulated pre-transplant donor and recipient T cells. The investigation overall reported the following: GvH clones were detected in recipient bone marrow, and some of these GvH clones were observed earlier in ileal mucosa or blood, consistent with an intestinal mucosal origin. Peak levels of circulating GvH clones were associated with declines in HvG clones early after transplant. The conclusions were limited by the relatively low number and heterogeneity of the intestinal transplant patients. In patients with donor T cell macrochimerism, the allografts had high GvH to HvG T cell clonal ratios.

In light of the paper, this sample's time point label describes: cells obtained before transplantation from donor or recipient. CD3+CD4+ and CD3+CD8+ populations were FACS-sorted from unstimulated pre-transplant donor and recipient cells taken from spleen or lymph nodes. Sequencing used unstimulated CD4+ T cells sorted from spleen or lymph node cells, obtained before transplant. The sequence derives from a human donor who was the organ donor for an intestinal transplant. This sequence uses TRBV19 and TRBJ2-5; the D call is possibly TRBD1 or TRBD2, each sharing 5 bases. The CDR3 sequence is CASSILTPREETQYF. The base sequence is TGTGCCAGTAGTATACTGACTCCCAGGGAGGAGACCCAGTACTTC. Reference TRBV19 and TRBJ2-5 genes cover what lies past the CDR3, so the full variable domain is DGGITQSPKYLFRKEGQNVTLSCEQNLNHDAMYWYRQDPGQGLRLIYYSQIVNDFQKGDIAEGYSVSREKKESFPLTVTSAQKNPTAFYLCASSILTPREETQYFGPGTRLLVL.